The clone carrying this TCR beta chain came up many times. As yet, its antigen is unknown. Patients had received no treatment of any kind before thyroid surgery. The sample comes from a study of metastatic and nonmetastatic thyroid tumors. As for the study in general: Samples came from malignant and benign thyroid patients, and repertoires were compared across blood and tumor or nodule tissue. Study-wide findings and caveats: Versus benign nodules, malignant thyroid tumors reportedly had significantly higher TCR beta diversity, in blood and tumor.

Original methodology: For papillary thyroid cancer, a distant-metastasis classifier was constructed from CDR3 differences observed across clinicopathological groups. TCRdb called clones again from the PCR reads with MiXCR. TCRdb assigned the V and J calls; the authors' analysis was not used. The data show about 30,000 clones, about 15% seen once. This clonotype was obtained from a female donor with papillary thyroid cancer or a benign thyroid nodule (not recorded which). Some clones in this sample may be carry-over from other donors' samples. Sequencing was carried out using blood.

CDR3 sequence: CASRGTYSGNTIYF. CDR3 DNA: TGTGCCAGCAGGGGGACATACTCTGGAAACACCATATATTTT. This sequence joins TRBV2 and TRBJ1-3; TRBD1 might be the D (6 bases). Germline V CDR1 and CDR2: SNHLY, FYNNEI. With 6 bases removed from V and 0 bases from J, the gap between germline ends came to 9 bases. There are 14 residues in the CDR3.